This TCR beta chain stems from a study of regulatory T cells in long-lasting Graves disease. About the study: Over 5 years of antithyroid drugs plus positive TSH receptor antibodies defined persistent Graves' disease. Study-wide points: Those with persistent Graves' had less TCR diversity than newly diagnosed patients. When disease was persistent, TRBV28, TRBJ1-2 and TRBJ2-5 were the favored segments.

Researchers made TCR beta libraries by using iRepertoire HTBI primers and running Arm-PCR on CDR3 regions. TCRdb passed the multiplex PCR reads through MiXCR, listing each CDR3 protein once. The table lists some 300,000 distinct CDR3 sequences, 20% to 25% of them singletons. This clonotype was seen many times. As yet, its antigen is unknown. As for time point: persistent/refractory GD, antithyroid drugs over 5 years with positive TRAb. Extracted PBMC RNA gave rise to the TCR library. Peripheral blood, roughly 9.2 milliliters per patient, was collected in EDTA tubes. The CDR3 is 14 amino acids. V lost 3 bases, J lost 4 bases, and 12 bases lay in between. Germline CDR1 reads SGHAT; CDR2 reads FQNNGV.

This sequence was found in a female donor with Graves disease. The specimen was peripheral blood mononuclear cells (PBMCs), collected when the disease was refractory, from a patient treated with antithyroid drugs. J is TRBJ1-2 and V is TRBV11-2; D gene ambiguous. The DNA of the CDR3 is TGTGCCAGCAGCTTGATGGACGGCTTCTATGGCTACACCTTC. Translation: CASSLMDGFYGYTF.